This entry features one T cell receptor beta chain sequence. This clonotype showed up many times. Its antigen specificity is not known. Within one base of it there is no much larger clone, and no base qualities were kept. The data derive from a study of T cells in Graves' hyperthyroidism and ophthalmopathy (dated by TCRdb to the late 2010s). Concerning the study at large: A discovery cohort of roughly 100 patients, roughly 45 with Graves' ophthalmopathy and 57 with stable Graves' hyperthyroidism, was used to find distinguishing TCR V-J signatures. The study also compared thyroid tissue and blood T-cell repertoires from roughly six Graves' hyperthyroidism patients. The paper describes TCR Vbeta CDR3 sequencing of 120 to 150 peripheral blood samples, made up of under 50 ophthalmopathy patients, 70 to 80 hyperthyroidism patients and 17 progressor patients. After sampling, hyperthyroidism patients received methimazole starting at 30 mg daily, and ophthalmopathy patients received high-dose intravenous methylprednisolone. For training and testing, the 100 patients in the discovery cohort were randomly divided in a 7:3 ratio. Prospective prediction of ophthalmopathy was tested in an independent validation cohort of fewer than 20 hyperthyroidism patients and around 16 patients who later progressed to ophthalmopathy. Findings and caveats that apply to the study as a whole: Blood samples also contained most of the expanded thyroid clonotypes (frequency above 0.001), which suggests that blood repertoires may reflect thyroid immune responses. In validation, the model predicted progression to ophthalmopathy with 65% to 71% sensitivity and approximately 72% specificity, a median of 6.5 months before onset. In cross-validation, a model built on a 13 V-J signature told ophthalmopathy apart from stable hyperthyroidism with 87.88% sensitivity and roughly 83% specificity, and in testing the same model reached 80%/75%. Sample size was not statistically predetermined, and blinding of investigators to group allocation was not performed.

TCR beta CDR3 regions were amplified from RNA transcripts. The first round of RT-PCR for the TCR CDR3 was performed with the HTBI primer set and the Qiagen OneStep RT-PCR kit. Libraries were constructed in a second round of multiplex PCR, after which size selection and purification were carried out. Sequencing of the libraries was done on an Illumina HiSeq2000 using paired-end 100 bp reads. From the authors' description of their analysis: SOAPnuke was used to process the raw data, with reads discarded if the reads contained adapters or uncalled bases, had a mean Phred below 15, or lacked an exact constant-primer or identifier match. COPE v1.2.5 was used to merge the high-quality paired reads, and each unique nucleotide sequence was defined as a clonotype. MiTCR v1.1 was used to align clonotypes to the IMGT TRBV, TRBD and TRBJ reference segments. The analysis was restricted to V-J combinations with a frequency above 0.0001, which together covered approximately 99% of the repertoires. The TCS score was defined as the ratio of F50 (clonal expansion) to E x V (chaos), calculated using BLOSUM62-based TCRdist between CDR3 peptides within each V-J. Welch's t-statistics and random forest reduced 514 V-J features to 13, which were used in a naive Bayes classifier (R e1071). The Morisita-Horn index was used to measure how similar the thyroid and blood repertoires were. TCRdb handled the public reads itself, with Q25 trimming in fastp and clone calling in MiXCR, and kept productive beta chains. Entries are consolidated by CDR3 protein sequence, retaining the most common genes and DNA. The V and J calls and clone size come from TCRdb's table, not from the authors' own analysis. The sample table records about 98,000 distinct CDR3 sequences; 35% to 45% of these occur just once. Together, the top ten hold roughly 10% of the sample.

V is pared back by 2 bases and J by 1 base, with 9 bases lying between the germline termini. In the germline V gene, CDR1 corresponds to SGHVS and CDR2 to FQNEAQ. The CDR3 runs 14 residues from the cysteine to the phenylalanine. The entry retains the CDR3 DNA only, 42 bases that are in frame from base 1. Graves' hyperthyroidism was defined as stable when no progression to ophthalmopathy occurred over 18 months of follow-up. Hyperthyroidism patients were newly diagnosed, had a disease duration of under 2 months, and were aged 18 to 65 years. Exclusion was applied to patients with uncontrolled infections, other autoimmune diseases, pregnancy or lactation. Diagnoses were based on clinical symptoms, serum thyroxine and TRAb, thyroid ultrasound and orbital computed tomography. Trizol reagent was used to extract total RNA, and RNA quality was then checked on an Agilent 2100 Bioanalyzer.

The sequenced material came from peripheral blood or thyroid tissue (not recorded which). The clonotype was recovered from a woman in her thirties with Graves' hyperthyroidism. This receptor chain uses TRBV7-8 and TRBJ2-7; the D gene assignment is ambiguous. The DNA sequence reads TGTGCCAGCAGCTTATTGACAATTTCCTACGAGCAGTACTTC. The resulting protein is CASSLLTISYEQYF.